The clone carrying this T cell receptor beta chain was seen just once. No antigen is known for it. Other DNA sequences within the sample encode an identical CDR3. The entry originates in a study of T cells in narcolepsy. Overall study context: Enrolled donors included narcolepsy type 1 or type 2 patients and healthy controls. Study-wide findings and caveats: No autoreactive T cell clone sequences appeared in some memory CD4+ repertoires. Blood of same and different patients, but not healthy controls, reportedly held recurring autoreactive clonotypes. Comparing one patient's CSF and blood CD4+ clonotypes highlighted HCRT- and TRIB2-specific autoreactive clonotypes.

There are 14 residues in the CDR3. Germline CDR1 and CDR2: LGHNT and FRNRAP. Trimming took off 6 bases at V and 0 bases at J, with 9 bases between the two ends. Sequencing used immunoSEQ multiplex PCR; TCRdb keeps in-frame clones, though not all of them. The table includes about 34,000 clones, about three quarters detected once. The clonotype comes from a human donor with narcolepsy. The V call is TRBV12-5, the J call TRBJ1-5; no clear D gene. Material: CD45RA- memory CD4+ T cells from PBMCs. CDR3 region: CASGPGHSNQPQHF. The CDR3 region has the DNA TGTGCTAGTGGACCCGGCCATAGCAATCAGCCCCAGCATTTT.